These 28 T cell receptor beta chains were sequenced from one sample in a study of shared clonotypes between healthy human individuals. Assay used: immunoSEQ multiplex PCR; TCRdb lists only in-frame clones, some missing. The data hold about 730,000 clones, with just under 75% observed a single time. The material sequenced was memory CD4+ T cells sorted from blood. Subset of the sample: CD45RA-negative fraction. The receptor set was obtained from a woman aged 30 to 39 in good health.

V gene TRBV5-1 combines with J gene TRBJ2-5; D is unclear. This CDR3 has 14 amino acids. V was clipped by 1 base and J by 5 bases, with 12 bases between them. The V gene's germline CDR1 is SGHRS and CDR2 YFSETQ. The CDR3: CASSLFSGVETQYF. CDR3 coding DNA: TGCGCCAGCAGCTTGTTTAGTGGAGTGGAGACCCAGTACTTC.

This clone was detected once. The gene calls are TRBV5-5 and TRBJ1-1; no clear D. There are 16 residues in the CDR3. Germline-derived CDR1 and CDR2 are SGHKS and YYEKEE (reference sequence). Trimming removed 0 bases from V and 1 base from J, with 13 bases in between. CDR3 DNA sequence: TGTGCCAGCAGCTTGGAAGGATACGAACGGAACACTGAAGCTTTCTTT. As protein: CASSLEGYERNTEAFF.

This clone was observed a handful of times. The chain uses TRBV7-2 and TRBJ2-5, with TRBD2 matching over 7 bases. The CDR3 is 16 amino acids. V gave up 5 bases and J gave up 2 bases; unmatched junction bases: 11. The germline CDR1 and CDR2 sequences are SGHTA and FQGNSA. The DNA of the CDR3 is TGTGCCAGCAGCCACGATTTCACTAGCGCACAAGAGACCCAGTACTTC. Its protein product is CASSHDFTSAQETQYF.

The chain employs TRBV10-1 and TRBJ2-1; 10 positions match TRBD1. The CDR3 has 14 amino acids. V was pared by 5 bases and J by 6 bases, with 4 bases of the junction left unmatched. Germline V gene sequence: CDR1 WNHNN, CDR2 SYGVQD (reference sequence). Here the CDR3 reads CASSPGQGFNEQFF. For the CDR3, the DNA is TGCGCCAGCAGTCCGGGACAGGGGTTCAATGAGCAGTTCTTC.

This chain uses TRBV5-1 with TRBJ2-2; 10 bases are a match to TRBD2. Germline assignment: CDR1 SGHRS and CDR2 YFSETQ. V gave up 4 bases and J gave up 4 bases; unmatched junction bases: 4. The CDR3 spans 15 residues. DNA of the CDR3: TGCGCCAGCAGCGCTAGCGGGAGTCCCACCGGGGAGCTGTTTTTT. Translation: CASSASGSPTGELFF.

The chain uses TRBV6-5 and TRBJ1-5, with 9 bases identical to TRBD1. CDR1 MNHEY and CDR2 SVGAGI come from the germline V gene. The CDR3 has 15 amino acids. Germline trimming cut 6 bases from V and 6 bases from J; bases unmatched to any gene: 9. The CDR3 DNA reads TGTGCCAGCAGACCCACAGGGGGCAATGGTCAGCCCCAGCATTTT. Protein product: CASRPTGGNGQPQHF.

J is TRBJ2-1 and V is TRBV5-6; 9 nucleotides line up with TRBD2. Germline CDR1 reads SGHDT; CDR2 reads YYEEEE. V shed 4 bases and J 3 bases; nucleotides not matched to a gene: 8. The CDR3 spans 16 residues. CDR3 loop: CASSIPTSGNYNEQFF. Here the CDR3 DNA reads TGTGCCAGCAGCATCCCGACTAGCGGAAACTACAATGAGCAGTTCTTC.

The V and J genes are TRBV30 and TRBJ2-4; the D gene is possibly TRBD2 (5 bases). With 5 bases removed from V and 0 bases from J, the gap between germline ends came to 11 bases. Germline-derived CDR1 and CDR2 are GTSNPN and SVGIG (reference sequence). This CDR3 has 14 amino acids. CDR3 DNA: TGTGCCTGGTCGAGGCGGGTAGCCAAAAACATTCAGTACTTC. Amino acid sequence: CAWSRRVAKNIQYF.

V is TRBV10-3 and J is TRBJ2-7, with D unclear. Germline V gene data show CDR1 as ENHRY and CDR2 as SYGVKD. Trimming left V 4 bases short and J 4 bases short, with 29 bases between. The CDR3 extends over 19 amino acids. CDR3 coding DNA: TGTGCCATCAGTGGGCTAACCGGGCCCGGCCCCCGTTCCACTTACGAGCAGTACTTC. It yields the protein CAISGLTGPGPRSTYEQYF.

This clone was observed once. Other DNA sequences within the sample encode an identical CDR3. The chain employs TRBV27 and TRBJ2-7; TRBD1 might be the D (5 bases). The CDR3 sequence is 12 residues long. Trimming took 3 bases from V and 3 from J, leaving 6 bases between them. Per the germline V gene, CDR1 is MNHEY and CDR2 is SMNVEV (reference sequence). The CDR3 DNA follows: TGTGCCAGCAGTTTTCAGGGCTACGAGCAGTACTTC. It codes for CASSFQGYEQYF.

V gene TRBV6-1 combines with J gene TRBJ2-1; tentatively, D is TRBD2 (5 bases). Germline loops: CDR1 MNHNS, CDR2 SASEGT. Trimming stripped 10 bases from V and 5 bases from J, with 12 bases between. This CDR3 contains 12 residues. The CDR3 sequence: CAILAGDNEQFF. DNA for the CDR3: TGTGCCATCCTGGCCGGGGACAATGAGCAGTTCTTC.

About this clone itself: This likely came from a read error, as a far larger clone is one base away. The V call is TRBV7-9, the J call TRBJ2-1; D call uncertain. The CDR3 consists of 11 residues. CDR1 SEHNR and CDR2 FQNEAQ come from the germline V gene (reference sequence). V shed 5 bases and J shed 8 bases, with 7 bases lying between them. The CDR3 here is CASSLLDEQFF. The CDR3 DNA reads TGTGCCAGCAGCCTTCTGGATGAGCAGTTCTTC.

CDR3 nucleotide sequence: TGCGCCAGCAGCTTATCCACTGGGATATCTGGCTACACCTTC. This translates into CASSLSTGISGYTF. The chain couples TRBV5-1 to TRBJ1-2; D is ambiguous. The CDR3 consists of 14 residues. V shed 2 bases and J shed 7 bases, with 15 bases lying between them. The germline V gene encodes CDR1 SGHRS and CDR2 YFSETQ.

This chain joins TRBV6-1 and TRBJ2-7; 9 bases agree with TRBD1. V was clipped by 4 bases and J by 5 bases; unmatched bases: 9. CDR3 length equals 15 residues. The germline V gene encodes CDR1 MNHNS and CDR2 SASEGT. The CDR3 is CASSGTTGGADEQYF. In DNA form, the CDR3 reads TGTGCCAGCAGTGGGACGACAGGGGGAGCGGACGAGCAGTACTTC.

The chain is built from TRBV7-9 and TRBJ2-2, with D uncertain. The CDR3 extends over 16 amino acids. Germline V gene lookup returns CDR1 SEHNR and CDR2 FQNEAQ (reference sequence). V was trimmed by 3 bases and J by 4 bases, leaving 15 bases between them. CDR3 coding DNA: TGTGCCAGCAGCTTTTTCAGCCGAATCTCCACCGGGGAGCTGTTTTTT. This encodes CASSFFSRISTGELFF.

This clone occurred a few times. This chain uses TRBV27 with TRBJ2-7, with D hard to call. The ends were cut back, 1 base at V and 3 bases at J, with 19 bases in the middle. CDR1 is MNHEY and CDR2 is SMNVEV in the germline V gene (reference sequence). This CDR3 contains 17 residues. The CDR3 protein is CASSLYSSRPKDYEQYF. The CDR3 nucleotides read TGTGCCAGCAGTTTATATTCTAGTAGGCCTAAAGACTACGAGCAGTACTTC.

The chain carries TRBV19 and TRBJ2-7, with TRBD1 matching 11 bases. Germline V gene lookup returns CDR1 LNHDA and CDR2 SQIVND (reference sequence). The trim removed 7 bases at V and 2 bases at J, leaving 10 bases unmatched. CDR3 size: 16 residues. The CDR3 loop reads CASIYRKGQGAYEQYF. In nucleotides, the CDR3 is TGTGCCAGTATTTATAGGAAGGGACAGGGGGCCTACGAGCAGTACTTC.

The V and J genes are TRBV28 and TRBJ2-1; 10 nucleotides line up with TRBD2. The CDR3 extends over 14 amino acids. V lost 1 base and J lost 10; bases outside the gene matches: 4. Germline-derived CDR1 and CDR2 are MDHEN and SYDVKM. CDR3 nucleotide sequence: TGTGCCAGCAGTTTATCCTTTAGCGGGAGGGAGCAGTTCTTC. Encoded protein: CASSLSFSGREQFF.

The chain couples TRBV10-1 to TRBJ2-7; D unresolved. V lost 0 bases, J lost 0 bases, and 9 bases lay in between. The CDR3 is 15 amino acids. Germline CDR1 reads WNHNN; CDR2 reads SYGVQD (reference sequence). The CDR3 loop is CASSESQESSYEQYF. In DNA form, the CDR3 reads TGCGCCAGCAGTGAGTCTCAGGAGAGCTCCTACGAGCAGTACTTC.

The J gene is TRBJ2-5, the V gene TRBV28; 7 bases are a match to TRBD1. Germline-derived CDR1 and CDR2 are MDHEN and SYDVKM. With V trimmed by 6 bases and J by 5 bases, 6 bases remained unmatched. CDR3 length equals 13 residues. The chain's CDR3 is CASRKTGSETQYF. The DNA for the CDR3 is TGTGCCAGCAGGAAGACAGGGAGCGAGACCCAGTACTTC.

V usage is TRBV27 and J usage is TRBJ1-4; D unclear. This CDR3 spans 13 amino acids. Trimming stripped 6 bases from V and 8 bases from J, with 13 bases between. Germline CDR1 reads MNHEY; CDR2 reads SMNVEV (reference sequence). CDR3 sequence: CASRRGPGEKLFF. In DNA form, the CDR3 reads TGTGCCAGCAGACGGGGTCCAGGCGAAAAACTGTTTTTT.

This chain joins TRBV7-9 and TRBJ2-7, with D possibly being TRBD1 (5 bases). Germline loops: CDR1 SEHNR, CDR2 FQNEAQ (reference sequence). V was shortened by 5 bases and J by 6 bases, with 17 bases between the two germline ends. The CDR3 is 14 amino acids. The CDR3 loop reads CASSRSTGRGEQYF. The CDR3 DNA reads TGTGCCAGCAGCCGGAGTACAGGTAGAGGCGAGCAGTACTTC.

This clone was observed once. The V call is TRBV25-1, the J call TRBJ2-1, with 8 bases matching TRBD2. CDR1 and CDR2 (germline): MGHDK, SYGVNS. V was pared by 4 bases and J by 4 bases, with 9 bases of the junction left unmatched. The CDR3 runs to 16 residues. CDR3: CASSATTSGNYNEQFF. For the CDR3, the DNA is TGTGCCAGCAGTGCCACTACTAGCGGTAATTACAATGAGCAGTTCTTC.

The V call is TRBV6-6, the J call TRBJ2-6, with no clear D. Trimming shortened V by 7 bases and J by 1 base, and 14 bases separated the two germline ends. Germline V gives CDR1 MNHNY, CDR2 SVGAGI (reference sequence). This CDR3 spans 16 amino acids. DNA for the CDR3: TGTGCCAGCACCTTAAAGGCGTCGTCTGGGGCCAACGTCCTGACTTTC. This sequence encodes CASTLKASSGANVLTF.

This rearrangement joins TRBV11-2 to TRBJ2-1; 9 bases match TRBD2. Germline CDR1 is SGHAT and CDR2 is FQNNGV. Trimming cost V 2 bases and J 7 bases; bases outside gene matches: 9. The CDR3 covers 16 residues. The CDR3 loop is CASSLPAGGRANEQFF. For the CDR3, the DNA is TGTGCCAGCAGCTTACCAGCGGGCGGGAGGGCAAATGAGCAGTTCTTC.

The V gene is TRBV6-5, the J gene TRBJ1-2, with D possibly matching TRBD1 (6 bases). Germline CDR1 is MNHEY and CDR2 is SVGAGI. This CDR3 region has 12 residues. With 10 bases removed from V and 6 bases from J, the gap between germline ends came to 15 bases. CDR3 sequence (DNA): TGTGCCACGCGAAGGGACATTGATGGCTACACCTTC. This translates into CATRRDIDGYTF.

This clone was observed a handful of times. The genes are TRBV7-9 and TRBJ1-5; D not certain. The CDR3 spans 14 residues. V was trimmed by 5 bases and J by 6 bases, leaving 14 bases between them. Germline V lookup: CDR1 SEHNR, CDR2 FQNEAQ (reference sequence). CDR3 in amino acids: CASSPDGSGQPQHF. The CDR3 bases are TGTGCCAGCAGCCCAGATGGTTCGGGTCAGCCCCAGCATTTT.

This chain joins TRBV2 and TRBJ1-1; TRBD1 matches 7 bases. J was trimmed by 0 bases and V by 7 bases; bases with no gene match: 8. CDR1 and CDR2 from the germline V gene are SNHLY and FYNNEI. The CDR3 length is 15 residues. For the CDR3, the DNA is TGTGCCAGCATTAGACAGGGAACGATGAACACTGAAGCTTTCTTT. This sequence encodes CASIRQGTMNTEAFF. Based on the CDR3 plus reference TRBV2 and TRBJ1-1, the full variable domain is EPEVTQTPSHQVTQMGQEVILRCVPISNHLYFYWYRQILGQKVEFLVSFYNNEISEKSEIFDDQFSVERPDGSNFTLKIRSTKLEDSAMYFCASIRQGTMNTEAFFGQGTRLTVV.